One and the same sample provided the 13 T cell receptor beta chains below, sequenced in a study of Graves' ophthalmopathy and Graves' hyperthyroidism. TCR beta CDR3 regions were amplified from RNA transcripts. Second-round multiplex PCR came after a first-round RT-PCR that employed HTBI primers. Using its own MiXCR run on the multiplex PCR reads, TCRdb lists one record per CDR3 protein. The data hold about 410,000 distinct CDR3 sequences, with 18% observed a single time. Sequencing was done on a sample of peripheral blood. The source is a woman between 18 and 30 years old with Graves' ophthalmopathy.

This clonotype was seen many times. This chain uses TRBV20-1 with TRBJ1-6; D not certain. Germline V CDR1 and CDR2: DFQATT, SNEGSKA (reference sequence). The CDR3 has 17 residues. V lost 0 bases to trimming and J lost 0 bases, with 12 bases between them. CDR3 sequence (DNA): TGCAGTGCTAGAGATCTCAAGGAGAGCTCCTATAATTCACCCCTCCACTTT. Amino acids: CSARDLKESSYNSPLHF.

This clonotype was recorded a few times. The V and J genes are TRBV28 and TRBJ1-1; 7 nucleotides line up with TRBD1. The CDR3 runs to 13 residues. Unmatched junction bases numbered 5, after V lost 4 bases and J lost 6 bases. CDR1 MDHEN and CDR2 SYDVKM come from the germline V gene. This CDR3 reads CASSSEGGAEAFF. As DNA, the CDR3 is TGTGCCAGCAGTTCGGAAGGGGGCGCTGAAGCTTTCTTT.

This clonotype was seen repeatedly, ten times or more. This chain uses TRBV20-1 with TRBJ2-4, with TRBD1 identical over 9 bases. Germline V gene sequence: CDR1 DFQATT, CDR2 SNEGSKA (reference sequence). The V segment lost 1 base and the J segment 7 bases; nucleotides outside the gene matches: 8. CDR3 length: 15 residues. CDR3 sequence: CSARGTGAAGNIQYF. CDR3 bases: TGCAGTGCTAGAGGGACAGGGGCAGCGGGGAACATTCAGTACTTC.

This clonotype was observed many times. The CDR3 bases are TGTGCCAGCAGTTCTTCATCTTGGGAGCAGGGAGGTCTGCCCCAGCATTTT. This gives the protein CASSSSSWEQGGLPQHF. The chain uses TRBV28 and TRBJ1-5, with D possibly matching TRBD1 (5 bases). Deletions cut 4 bases from V and 9 bases from J, with 25 bases between. The germline gives CDR1 MDHEN, CDR2 SYDVKM. The CDR3 sequence is 17 residues long.

The chain combines TRBV6-1 with TRBJ1-6; D is unclear. Trimming stripped 7 bases from V and 6 bases from J, with 16 bases between. Germline V CDR1 and CDR2: MNHNS, SASEGT. The CDR3 sequence is 15 residues long. CDR3 coding DNA: TGTGCCAGCACCACAACGCACTCGCTTAATTCACCCCTCCACTTT. Translated, it gives CASTTTHSLNSPLHF.

About this clonotype itself: The junction and the germline gene differ at one end; a read error may be behind it. The chain links TRBV9 to TRBJ2-2, with D perhaps TRBD1 or TRBD2 (5 bases each). Germline-derived CDR1 and CDR2 are SGDLS and YYNGEE. The CDR3 loop spans 15 amino acids. For the CDR3, the DNA is TGTGCCAGCAGCGGTAGGATCCTTGGGACCGAGGAGCTGTTTTTT. Translation: CASSGRILGTEELFF.

This clonotype was counted many times. The chain couples TRBV30 to TRBJ1-1; D remains unclear. V dropped 0 bases and J dropped 11 bases, with 10 bases sitting between them. The CDR3 contains 11 residues. Germline V CDR1 and CDR2: GTSNPN, SVGIG (reference sequence). Written as DNA, the CDR3 is TGTGCCTGGAGTGTATCTAAAATGGCTTTCTTT. It encodes CAWSVSKMAFF.

This clonotype was seen many times. The chain couples TRBV27 to TRBJ1-2, with 8 bases fitting TRBD1. The germline V gene has CDR1 MNHEY and CDR2 SMNVEV (reference sequence). The V and J ends lost 6 bases and 2 bases, in that order; junction bases with no gene match: 5. CDR3 length equals 14 residues. The CDR3 sequence is CASSFRGRNYGYTF. In nucleotides, the CDR3 is TGTGCCAGCAGCTTCAGGGGGCGGAACTATGGCTACACCTTC.

V and J are TRBV12-3 or TRBV12-4 and TRBJ1-1, with D possibly matching TRBD1 (6 bases). Trimming shortened V by 6 bases and J by 3 bases, and 11 bases separated the two germline ends. CDR3 length equals 13 residues. CDR3 sequence: CASRNRDHTEAFF. The CDR3 DNA reads as TGTGCCAGCAGGAACAGGGATCACACTGAAGCTTTCTTT.

This clonotype appeared many times. V gene TRBV6-5 combines with J gene TRBJ2-7; 8 nucleotides agree with TRBD2. Trimming removed 5 bases from V and 3 bases from J; junction bases left unmatched: 12. Per germline, CDR1 MNHEY and CDR2 SVGAGI. This CDR3 has 16 residues. CDR3 sequence (DNA): TGTGCCAGCAGTACCCGGGAGGGTAAGGGCTTCTACGAGCAGTACTTC. Its translation: CASSTREGKGFYEQYF.

This clonotype was seen ten or more times. V and J are TRBV6-5 and TRBJ1-2; weak D call: TRBD1 (6 bases). The V and J ends lost 4 bases and 2 bases respectively, with 17 bases between them. The CDR3 is 16 amino acids. CDR1 is MNHEY and CDR2 is SVGAGI in the germline V gene. The CDR3 is CASSSNPGTRNYGYTF. DNA for the CDR3: TGTGCCAGCAGTTCCAATCCCGGGACAAGGAACTATGGCTACACCTTC.

V usage is TRBV28 and J usage is TRBJ2-5; the D gene is possibly TRBD2 (6 bases). The germline V and J ends were trimmed by 5 bases and 10 bases, with 20 bases remaining between them. The germline V gene encodes CDR1 MDHEN and CDR2 SYDVKM. This CDR3 is 14 amino acids long. CDR3 bases: TGTGCCAGCAGTATAGGGTGGGCTAGCGAAATCCAGTACTTC. It translates to CASSIGWASEIQYF.

The chain carries TRBV29-1 and TRBJ1-1, with 9 bases that match TRBD1. The germline V gene encodes CDR1 SQVTM and CDR2 ANQGSEA. Trimming removed 6 bases from V and 1 base from J; junction bases left unmatched: 9. CDR3 length: 15 amino acids. The CDR3 DNA is TGCAGCGTCTGGGACAGGGAAGGGCCGAACACTGAAGCTTTCTTT. Protein sequence: CSVWDREGPNTEAFF. Together with reference TRBV29-1 and TRBJ1-1, the CDR3 gives the full variable domain: SAVISQKPSRDICQRGTSLTIQCQVDSQVTMMFWYRQQPGQSLTLIATANQGSEATYESGFVIDKFPISRPNLTFSTLTVSNMSPEDSSIYLCSVWDREGPNTEAFFGQGTRLTVV.